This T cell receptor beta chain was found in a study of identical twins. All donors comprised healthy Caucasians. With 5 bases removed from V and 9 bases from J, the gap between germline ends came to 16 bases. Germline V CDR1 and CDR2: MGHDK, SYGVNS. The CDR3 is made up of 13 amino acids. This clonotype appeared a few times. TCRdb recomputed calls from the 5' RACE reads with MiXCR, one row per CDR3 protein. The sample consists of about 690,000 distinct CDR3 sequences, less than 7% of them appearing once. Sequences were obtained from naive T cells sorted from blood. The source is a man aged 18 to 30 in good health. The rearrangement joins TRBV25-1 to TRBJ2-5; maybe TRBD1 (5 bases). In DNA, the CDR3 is TGTGCCAGCAGTCCCAGGGATAGCCAAGCCCAGTACTTC. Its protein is CASSPRDSQAQYF.